This TCR beta chain originates from a study of CD8+ T cells in alopecia areata. Findings and limits, study-wide: It was less clear whether patients shared TCRs than it was in mice, possibly because of HLA. The study also sequences resident alphabeta T cells of normal skin in scalp samples.

PBMCs yielded sorted CD4+ and CD8+ T cells. Worth noting for this clone: What it recognizes is unknown.

Germline V gene data show CDR1 as MNHNY and CDR2 as SVGAGI (reference sequence). The J segment lost 8 bases and the V segment lost 0 bases, leaving 1 base of the junction unmatched. This CDR3 spans 14 amino acids. Investigators isolated RNA and reverse transcribed it into cDNA to act as the sequencing template. Repertoires were generated with immunoSEQ multiplex PCR, while TCRdb's copy carries only in-frame clones and drops some. The table shows 200,000 or so clones, with about 56% occurring only once. V and J are TRBV6-6 and TRBJ2-1; 10 nucleotides line up with TRBD1. Sequenced sample: CD8+ T cells sorted from blood. The receptor was isolated from a human donor in good health. CDR3 bases: TGTGCCAGCAGTTACTCGACAGGGGGCTATGAGCAGTTCTTC. This translates into CASSYSTGGYEQFF.